Each of the 24 T cell receptor beta chains below was sequenced from the same sample in a study of chemoradiotherapy in HPV16-positive cancers. The method was immunoSEQ multiplex PCR; TCRdb's version includes in-frame clones alone and lacks a portion of them. Seen here are several thousand clones, over 70% observed once, and the top ten hold around 7.3%. Sequencing was performed on tumor tissue, taken from a patient who underwent chemoradiotherapy. The receptors derive from a human donor with HPV-associated anogenital cancer.

The chain carries TRBV9 and TRBJ2-7; the match to TRBD2 covers 10 bases. Looked up from germline, CDR1 is SGDLS and CDR2 is YYNGEE. The CDR3 sequence is 15 residues long. Trimming cost V 1 base and J 4 bases; bases outside gene matches: 5. CDR3 bases: TGTGCCAGCAGCGTATATAGCGGGGGGTCATACGAGCAGTACTTC. Protein: CASSVYSGGSYEQYF.

In its sample, this clone was seen once. This chain joins TRBV28 and TRBJ1-4; D gene uncertain. V gave up 2 bases and J gave up 7 bases, with 11 bases separating them. Germline V CDR1 and CDR2: MDHEN, SYDVKM. The CDR3 consists of 14 residues. The CDR3 DNA reads as TGTGCCAGCAGTTTAGACATGACCGTTGAAAAACTGTTTTTT. It specifies CASSLDMTVEKLFF.

The V call is TRBV25-1, the J call TRBJ1-2, with D unclear. CDR3 length: 11 amino acids. Germline loops: CDR1 MGHDK, CDR2 SYGVNS. The V end lost 1 base, the J end lost 5 bases, and 2 bases lay between the germline ends. CDR3 protein: CASSELYGYTF. The CDR3 region has the DNA TGTGCCAGCAGTGAATTATATGGCTACACCTTC.

This chain links TRBV7-6 with TRBJ2-1; 7 nucleotides agree with TRBD2. CDR1 and CDR2 (germline): SGHVS, FNYEAQ. CDR3 size: 18 residues. J was trimmed by 0 bases and V by 1 base; bases with no gene match: 9. CDR3 amino acids: CASSLVASGRSSYNEQFF. In DNA, the CDR3 is TGTGCCAGCAGCTTAGTGGCTAGCGGAAGGAGCTCCTACAATGAGCAGTTCTTC.

The chain links TRBV18 to TRBJ1-3; 11 bases agree with TRBD1. The CDR3 has 18 residues. Trimming at V came to 3 bases and at J to 0 bases, leaving 7 bases not matched to a gene. Looked up from germline, CDR1 is KGHSH and CDR2 is LQKENI. The CDR3 is CASSPPKGQGASGNTIYF. The CDR3 DNA sequence: TGTGCCAGCTCACCGCCTAAAGGACAGGGGGCCTCTGGAAACACCATATATTTT. Variable domain in full (rest from reference TRBV18 and TRBJ1-3): NAGVMQNPRHLVRRRGQEARLRCSPMKGHSHVYWYRQLPEEGLKFMVYLQKENIIDESGMPKERFSAEFPKEGPSILRIQQVVRGDSAAYFCASSPPKGQGASGNTIYFGEGSWLTVV.

In the case of this clone: This same CDR3 is encoded by further DNA sequences in the sample. The DNA of the CDR3 is TGCGCCAGCAGGGAGGGGGACCAAGAGACCCAGTACTTC. Translating gives CASREGDQETQYF. J is TRBJ2-5 and V is TRBV5-1; either TRBD1 or TRBD2 may fit D (6 bases each). Germline CDR1 SGHRS, CDR2 YFSETQ. CDR3 size: 13 residues. V gave up 5 bases and J gave up 0 bases, with 8 bases separating them.

The chain links TRBV5-4 to TRBJ2-3; TRBD2 matches at 10 bases. Per germline, CDR1 SGHNT and CDR2 YYREEE (reference sequence). The CDR3 runs 18 residues. V was pared by 4 bases and J by 1 base, with 12 bases of the junction left unmatched. As DNA, the CDR3 is TGTGCCAGCAGCACTAAGCGGGGGGGTGGGCTCGGCACAGATACGCAGTATTTT. This sequence encodes CASSTKRGGGLGTDTQYF. Filled out from reference TRBV5-4 and TRBJ2-3, the complete variable domain reads ETGVTQSPTHLIKTRGQQVTLRCSSQSGHNTVSWYQQALGQGPQFIFQYYREEENGRGNFPPRFSGLQFPNYSSELNVNALELDDSALYLCASSTKRGGGLGTDTQYFGPGTRLTVL.

The rearrangement links TRBV10-1 to TRBJ1-1, with 7 positions matching TRBD1. After removal of 7 bases from V and 0 bases from J, the junction contained 23 bases not matched to a gene. Germline V gene data show CDR1 as WNHNN and CDR2 as SYGVQD (reference sequence). The CDR3 is 20 residues long. The chain's CDR3 is CASTRCTLQGRMVMNTEAFF. The CDR3 DNA sequence: TGCGCCAGCACTAGATGTACCCTACAGGGGCGAATGGTAATGAACACTGAAGCTTTCTTT.

The chain uses TRBV5-4 and TRBJ2-5; 7 positions match TRBD1. V was pared by 6 bases and J by 4 bases, with 9 bases of the junction left unmatched. CDR1 SGHNT and CDR2 YYREEE come from the germline V gene (reference sequence). This CDR3 has 14 amino acids. The CDR3 DNA follows: TGTGCCAGCACCCCCACAGGGGTGGGAGAGACCCAGTACTTC. Its translation: CASTPTGVGETQYF.

This clone was detected only once. The chain has TRBV12-5 and TRBJ2-1; TRBD1 aligns across 8 bases. The CDR3 consists of 16 residues. J was trimmed by 6 bases and V by 1 base; bases with no gene match: 8. Looked up from germline, CDR1 is LGHNT and CDR2 is FRNRAP. CDR3 DNA: TGTGCTAGTGGTTTGGACAGGGGGGAGTTCGTCAATGAGCAGTTCTTC. This encodes CASGLDRGEFVNEQFF.

This chain uses TRBV7-6 with TRBJ1-5; 9 nucleotides align to TRBD1. This CDR3 contains 16 residues. J gave up 3 bases and V 3 bases, and 6 bases lay outside the gene matches. Germline assignment: CDR1 SGHVS and CDR2 FNYEAQ. This chain's CDR3 is CASSFTGTGLNQPQHF. CDR3 nucleotides: TGTGCCAGCAGCTTTACCGGGACAGGGCTCAATCAGCCCCAGCATTTT.

This chain's CDR3 is CASSLTRGRTDTQYF. As DNA, the CDR3 is TGTGCCAGCAGCTTAACGCGGGGACGGACAGATACGCAGTATTTT. This chain connects TRBV11-2 to TRBJ2-3, with D possibly matching TRBD2 (6 bases). Looked up from germline, CDR1 is SGHAT and CDR2 is FQNNGV. The V end was cut by 2 bases, the J end by 3 bases, with 12 bases between. The CDR3 is 15 residues long.

The V and J genes are TRBV4-1 and TRBJ2-1, with 12 bases matching TRBD2. The CDR3 consists of 16 residues. After removal of 2 bases from V and 7 bases from J, the junction contained 6 bases not matched to a gene. CDR1 is MGHRA, CDR2 YSYEKL, per germline. This CDR3 is CASSQPTSGRRNEQFF. CDR3 sequence (DNA): TGCGCCAGCAGCCAACCCACTAGCGGGAGGAGGAATGAGCAGTTCTTC.

The chain recombines TRBV10-3 with TRBJ2-7; 8 bases map to TRBD2. In germline, CDR1 is ENHRY, CDR2 SYGVKD. The CDR3 extends over 15 amino acids. With V trimmed by 10 bases and J by 5 bases, 16 bases remained unmatched. The CDR3 nucleotides are TGTGCCACCAAGGTAACTGGCGGGGGGCCCGACGAGCAGTACTTC. It is translated as CATKVTGGGPDEQYF.

The rearrangement joins TRBV19 to TRBJ1-4; the D is unclear. CDR3 length equals 15 residues. V was cut by 6 bases and J by 2 bases, with 13 bases left in between. Germline lookup yields CDR1 LNHDA and CDR2 SQIVND (reference sequence). The CDR3 loop is CASRERVGTNEKLFF. Here the CDR3 DNA reads TGTGCCAGTAGGGAAAGGGTGGGCACTAATGAAAAACTGTTTTTT. The full variable domain, rest sourced from reference TRBV19 and TRBJ1-4, is DGGITQSPKYLFRKEGQNVTLSCEQNLNHDAMYWYRQDPGQGLRLIYYSQIVNDFQKGDIAEGYSVSREKKESFPLTVTSAQKNPTAFYLCASRERVGTNEKLFFGSGTQLSVL.

Only one count was recorded for this clone. This chain links TRBV5-4 with TRBJ2-7, with D perhaps matching TRBD1 (6 bases). Germline loops: CDR1 SGHNT, CDR2 YYREEE (reference sequence). V lost 4 bases, J lost 6 bases, and 17 bases lay in between. The CDR3 is made up of 14 amino acids. The CDR3 coding sequence is TGTGCCAGCAGCCCCAGGACAGAGCTCCGCGAGCAGTACTTC. Translation: CASSPRTELREQYF.

The chain joins TRBV22-1 to TRBJ1-2. TRBV22-1 is tagged as a pseudogene. This CDR3 has 16 amino acids. The CDR3: CPGSIRQARKTYGYTF. DNA of the CDR3: TGTCCTGGGAGTATAAGGCAAGCGAGAAAGACCTATGGCTACACCTTC.

The chain uses TRBV5-6 and TRBJ1-2; 8 bases map to TRBD1. Per the germline V gene, CDR1 is SGHDT and CDR2 is YYEEEE. V lost 2 bases and J lost 8; bases outside the gene matches: 5. CDR3 length: 13 residues. CDR3 sequence (DNA): TGTGCCAGCAGCTTTCGACAGGGGCGAGGCTACACCTTC. Translating it yields CASSFRQGRGYTF.

This chain uses TRBV5-1 with TRBJ2-2; weak D call: TRBD2 (5 bases). The CDR3 sequence is 15 residues long. V was pared by 9 bases and J by 0 bases, with 15 bases between. CDR1 is SGHRS and CDR2 is YFSETQ in the germline V gene. The CDR3 region has the DNA TGCGCCACACGGGATGGAGGCGCGAACACCGGGGAGCTGTTTTTT. This sequence encodes CATRDGGANTGELFF.

This sequence joins TRBV2 and TRBJ2-1; D gene uncertain. The CDR3 totals 12 residues. The germline gives CDR1 SNHLY, CDR2 FYNNEI. V gave up 5 bases and J gave up 9 bases, with 11 bases separating them. The CDR3 coding sequence is TGTGCCAGCAGTTGGGTAGTCGTTGAGCAGTTCTTC. It translates to CASSWVVVEQFF.

CDR3 in amino acids: CASSGQSGQPQHF. The DNA for the CDR3 is TGTGCCAGCAGCGGACAGTCAGGTCAGCCCCAGCATTTT. The V and J genes are TRBV9 and TRBJ1-5; TRBD1 is a possible D gene (5 bases). V lost 3 bases and J 6 bases, leaving 10 bases between the germline ends. Germline lookup yields CDR1 SGDLS and CDR2 YYNGEE. The CDR3 has 13 amino acids.

This chain links TRBV11-2 with TRBJ1-1; D perhaps matches TRBD1 (5 bases). V shed 3 bases and J shed 2 bases, with 13 bases lying between them. CDR1 and CDR2 (germline): SGHAT, FQNNGV. The CDR3 has 15 amino acids. The DNA for the CDR3 is TGTGCCAGCAGCTTCTGGATTGACAGAAACACTGAAGCTTTCTTT. Translating gives CASSFWIDRNTEAFF.

This clone was seen more than once but under ten times. The rearrangement joins TRBV7-8 to TRBJ2-7, with 12 bases fitting TRBD2. V shed 5 bases, J shed 2 bases, and the junction held 25 bases outside the gene matches. The germline CDR1 and CDR2 sequences are SGHVS and FQNEAQ. The CDR3 is 22 amino acids. This CDR3 reads CASSPRGDSIGRLAGVAYEQYF. The CDR3, as DNA: TGTGCCAGCAGCCCCAGGGGGGACAGTATCGGTAGACTAGCGGGAGTGGCCTACGAGCAGTACTTC.

This clone was found a few times. Other nucleotide sequences in the sample specify the same CDR3. The V gene is TRBV14, the J gene TRBJ2-7, with D hard to call. Germline V gives CDR1 SGHDN, CDR2 FVKESK. The CDR3 runs to 15 residues. Trimming stripped 1 base from V and 4 bases from J, with 14 bases between. This CDR3 reads CASSQGLPGPYEQYF. Written as DNA, the CDR3 is TGTGCCAGCAGCCAAGGCCTCCCCGGACCATACGAGCAGTACTTC.